Presented here are 8 T cell receptor beta chains from one specimen sequenced in a study of T cells in Graves' hyperthyroidism and ophthalmopathy. Amplification of TCR beta CDR3 regions was performed using RNA transcripts as template. With the HTBI primer set, the TCR CDR3 went through a first round of RT-PCR. Each CDR3 protein gets one entry after TCRdb re-called the multiplex PCR reads with MiXCR. Of approximately 560,000 distinct CDR3 sequences in the sample, 35% to 55% were seen once. Sequencing used peripheral blood or thyroid tissue (not recorded which). All receptors derive from a woman between 18 and 30 years old with Graves' hyperthyroidism.

This clonotype occurred many times. The chain links TRBV20-1 to TRBJ1-2, with D uncertain. Between the trimmed V and J ends, which lost 0 bases and 8 bases, there was a span of 13 bases. Looked up from germline, CDR1 is DFQATT and CDR2 is SNEGSKA (reference sequence). This CDR3 has 13 amino acids. The CDR3 region has the DNA TGCAGTGCTAGAGATGGGCAGGCGGCGGGCTACACCTTC. Its protein product is CSARDGQAAGYTF.

Regarding this clonotype: At one of its ends the junction is not consistent with the germline gene, which may arise from a read error. This rearrangement joins TRBV10-3 to TRBJ2-5; D might be TRBD2 (6 bases). The CDR3 sequence is 12 residues long. Germline V gene sequence: CDR1 ENHRY, CDR2 SYGVKD. This CDR3 reads CAISQAGETRKF. CDR3 bases: TGTGCCATCAGTCAGGCTGGGGAGACTAGGAAATTC.

This clonotype was counted once. V is TRBV7-2 and J is TRBJ1-2; maybe TRBD1 (5 bases). CDR1 SGHTA and CDR2 FQGNSA come from the germline V gene. Trimming took 2 bases from V and 9 from J, leaving 25 bases between them. This CDR3 comprises 17 residues. The CDR3 loop reads CASSLFAGSLPPFSYTF. Here the CDR3 DNA reads TGTGCCAGCAGCTTATTTGCAGGGTCCTTACCTCCCTTTAGCTACACCTTC.

This rearrangement joins TRBV12-3 or TRBV12-4 to TRBJ1-3; a weak D match, TRBD1 (5 bases). Trimming cost V 3 bases and J 2 bases, with 8 bases left between them. The CDR3 spans 14 residues. The CDR3 DNA reads as TGTGCCAGCAGTTTCGAGGGGACTGGAAACACCATATATTTT. This translates into CASSFEGTGNTIYF.

This clonotype was seen a few times. The chain has TRBV9 and TRBJ1-2, with D uncertain. The germline V and J ends were trimmed by 0 bases and 6 bases, with 6 bases remaining between them. Germline values: CDR1 SGDLS, CDR2 YYNGEE. The CDR3 is made up of 12 amino acids. The CDR3 DNA follows: TGTGCCAGCAGCGTAGTTGGGGATGGCTACACCTTC. It yields the protein CASSVVGDGYTF.

J is TRBJ2-7 and V is TRBV24-1; no reliable D call. CDR1 and CDR2 from the germline V gene are KGHDR and SFDVKD. V was shortened by 7 bases and J by 1 base, with 7 bases between the two germline ends. This CDR3 has 12 residues. The CDR3 coding sequence is TGTGCCACCAGGGACGCGTCCTACGAGCAGTACTTC. Protein sequence: CATRDASYEQYF.

This clonotype appeared a few times. The genes are TRBV2 and TRBJ1-1; possible D gene TRBD1, 6 bases. The CDR3 runs 14 residues. V gave up 2 bases and J gave up 4 bases, with 11 bases separating them. From germline, CDR1 is SNHLY and CDR2 FYNNEI. The CDR3 reads CASSEFVGATEAFF. Written as DNA, the CDR3 is TGTGCCAGCAGTGAATTTGTGGGGGCCACTGAAGCTTTCTTT.

In this sample, this clonotype turned up many times. This chain links TRBV15 with TRBJ1-1; TRBD1 is a possible D gene (5 bases). CDR3 length: 14 amino acids. V was cut by 8 bases and J by 0 bases, with 13 bases left in between. The germline gives CDR1 LNHNV, CDR2 YYDKDF (reference sequence). CDR3 sequence reads: CATGSGFVNTEAFF. CDR3 coding DNA: TGTGCCACCGGTTCAGGGTTTGTGAACACTGAAGCTTTCTTT.